The rows below give T cell receptor beta chains drawn from one sample of a study of tumor and adjacent non-tumor tissue in lung cancer. In TCRdb, the multiplex PCR reads were re-called with MiXCR into one record per CDR3 protein. The sample has more than 85,000 distinct CDR3 sequences; approximately 84% are singletons. The sample consisted of lung tumor tissue. These receptors were obtained from a man aged 70-80 years with non-small cell lung cancer. The CDR3 runs from the conserved cysteine through the conserved F or W. Fields, in order: J gene, clone size, D gene, V gene, CDR3 DNA, CDR3 protein. The D gene is left open where the match is weak. Size values are once, few and many counts, or a class for expanded clones, and some rows have none.

J: TRBJ1-2
size: -
D: -
V: TRBV5-5
DNA: TGCGCCAGCAGCATGGGAGTGAACTATGGCTACACCTTC
CDR3: CASSMGVNYGYTF

J: TRBJ2-5
size: -
D: -
V: TRBV6-1
DNA: TGTGCCAGCAGCGGCCATGGGGGAGGAGAGGCCCAGTACTTC
CDR3: CASSGHGGGEAQYF

J: TRBJ2-7
size: once
D: -
V: TRBV29-1
DNA: TGTAGCGTGGGTAGGGAGTACGAGCACTACTTC
CDR3: CSVGREYEHYF

J: TRBJ1-6
size: once
D: -
V: TRBV6-5
DNA: TGTTCCAGCAGTAAAGCCGGGACGGAGGTTTATTCACCCCTCCTCTTT
CDR3: CSSSKAGTEVYSPLLF

J: TRBJ2-1
size: -
D: -
V: TRBV12-3/TRBV12-4
DNA: TGTGCCAGCAGTTTAGTAGGGAGTAATGACCAGTTCTTC
CDR3: CASSLVGSNDQFF

J: TRBJ2-6
size: -
D: -
V: TRBV6-1
DNA: TGTGCCAGCATGCACTCTGGGGCCAACGTCCTGACTTTC
CDR3: CASMHSGANVLTF

J: TRBJ2-7
size: many
D: -
V: TRBV4-1
DNA: TGCGCCAGCAGCCAAGATGGAGAGCAGTACTTC
CDR3: CASSQDGEQYF

J: TRBJ2-3
size: -
D: -
V: TRBV12-3/TRBV12-4
DNA: TGTGCCATCAGTTTGGGGGACGGGGGGCCAGATACTCAGTATTTT
CDR3: CAISLGDGGPDTQYF

J: TRBJ2-7
size: -
D: -
V: TRBV11-2
DNA: TGTGCCAGCAGCGCGGACAGCATAAACTACGGGCAGTACTTC
CDR3: CASSADSINYGQYF

J: TRBJ1-5
size: -
D: -
V: TRBV12-3/TRBV12-4
DNA: TGTGCCAGGAGTCGCGCTGGCCAGCCCCAACATTTT
CDR3: CARSRAGQPQHF

J: TRBJ2-2
size: -
D: -
V: TRBV6-2/TRBV6-3
DNA: TGTGCCAGCAGTAACCCGGACTCCCTTGCCGGGGAGCTGTTTTTC
CDR3: CASSNPDSLAGELFF

J: TRBJ2-5
size: -
D: -
V: TRBV12-5
DNA: TGTGGTAGTGGATTGACCCACGCGGAGACCCAGTATTTC
CDR3: CGSGLTHAETQYF

J: TRBJ2-5
size: -
D: -
V: TRBV12-5
DNA: TGTGCTTGTGGTTTGACCCACGCAGAGACCCAGTACTTC
CDR3: CACGLTHAETQYF

J: TRBJ1-1
size: -
D: -
V: TRBV4-1
DNA: TGCGCCAGCAGCACCCAGGGTGGGACTGAAACTTTCTTT
CDR3: CASSTQGGTETFF

J: TRBJ1-6
size: -
D: -
V: TRBV28
DNA: TGTGCAGGCAGTTTATACCCGGGTCGGAATTCACCCCTCCACTTT
CDR3: CAGSLYPGRNSPLHF

J: TRBJ2-7
size: -
D: -
V: TRBV6-2/TRBV6-3
DNA: TGTGCCAGCAGAGCCGCCCGGACAATATACGAGCAGCACTTC
CDR3: CASRAARTIYEQHF

J: TRBJ2-2
size: -
D: TRBD2
V: TRBV28
DNA: TGTGCCAGCAGTGGACCAGCGGGGGACAACACCGGGGAGCTGTTTTTT
CDR3: CASSGPAGDNTGELFF

J: TRBJ2-5
size: -
D: -
V: TRBV11-3
DNA: TGTGCCAGCGCTTCCGGTTGGGAGTGGGAGACCCAGTACTTC
CDR3: CASASGWEWETQYF

J: TRBJ2-1
size: -
D: TRBD1
V: TRBV5-4
DNA: TGCGCCAGCGGCTTGTATGCAGGGGGCAGGAATGAGCAGTTCTTC
CDR3: CASGLYAGGRNEQFF

J: TRBJ2-7
size: -
D: -
V: TRBV28
DNA: TGTGCCAGAAATTTCGGAGGGGGGTACGAGCAGTACTTC
CDR3: CARNFGGGYEQYF

J: TRBJ2-3
size: once
D: TRBD1
V: TRBV10-1
DNA: TGCGCCAGCAGTAGGGACAGGGGTTCGGATGCGCAGTATTTT
CDR3: CASSRDRGSDAQYF

J: TRBJ2-5
size: -
D: TRBD2
V: TRBV6-5
DNA: TGTGCCAGCAGTCCGAGGGGGGTGCTAGCGGGAGGAGATGAGGCACAGTACTTC
CDR3: CASSPRGVLAGGDEAQYF

J: TRBJ2-1
size: -
D: -
V: TRBV6-2/TRBV6-3
DNA: TGTGCCAGCAGCACGCACGGGATCCGCTACTACAATGAGCAGTTCTTC
CDR3: CASSTHGIRYYNEQFF

J: TRBJ2-7
size: -
D: TRBD2
V: TRBV6-1
DNA: TGTGCCAGCCGTGCCCCATTTAGCGGGAAATACGAGCAATACTTC
CDR3: CASRAPFSGKYEQYF

J: TRBJ1-2
size: many
D: -
V: TRBV5-6
DNA: TGTGCCAGCACCCGGGGGAACTATGGCTACACCTTC
CDR3: CASTRGNYGYTF

J: TRBJ2-2
size: -
D: -
V: TRBV10-3
DNA: TGTGTCATCAGCACAGTAAACACCGGGGAGCTTTTTTTT
CDR3: CVISTVNTGELFF

J: TRBJ2-2
size: -
D: TRBD2
V: TRBV6-5
DNA: TGTGCGAGCAGTTACTCCGGACTAGCAGGAGGATACACCGGGGATCTGTTTTTT
CDR3: CASSYSGLAGGYTGDLFF

J: TRBJ2-4
size: -
D: -
V: TRBV7-9
DNA: TGTGCCAGCAGCCCCTCGGCAGGGGTTGAAAATATTCAGTACTTC
CDR3: CASSPSAGVENIQYF

J: TRBJ2-1
size: -
D: TRBD2
V: TRBV10-3
DNA: TGTGCCATCAAGGGGACTAGCGGGGGCTATGAGCAGTTCTTC
CDR3: CAIKGTSGGYEQFF

J: TRBJ2-5
size: -
D: TRBD1
V: TRBV4-1
DNA: TGTGCCAGCAGCCAAGAGTCGACAGGGGTCTCGAAGACCCAGTACTTC
CDR3: CASSQESTGVSKTQYF

J: TRBJ2-5
size: -
D: TRBD2
V: TRBV11-1
DNA: TGTGCCAGCAGCTTATTGCGGGGGGGATCCCATTACTTC
CDR3: CASSLLRGGSHYF

J: TRBJ1-2
size: many
D: TRBD1
V: TRBV20-1
DNA: TGCAGTGCTAGACCGGGACAGGAACTTTATGGCTACACCTTC
CDR3: CSARPGQELYGYTF

J: TRBJ1-6
size: -
D: -
V: TRBV6-1
DNA: TGTGCCAGCAGTGAAGTAATGAGGGGAGCGACCCAGAGTAATTCACCCCTCCACTTT
CDR3: CASSEVMRGATQSNSPLHF

J: TRBJ2-3
size: -
D: TRBD1
V: TRBV12-3/TRBV12-4
DNA: TGTGCCAGGAGTTTAGGACAGGGGGATGGAGATACTCAGTATTTT
CDR3: CARSLGQGDGDTQYF

J: TRBJ2-7
size: -
D: TRBD2
V: TRBV28
DNA: TGTACCAGCAGTTTATGGGTCGGGAGGGCCCACGAGCACTACTTC
CDR3: CTSSLWVGRAHEHYF

J: TRBJ2-7
size: -
D: -
V: TRBV10-3
DNA: TGTGTCATCGGTAGTGCGGGCCACGTGCAGTACTTC
CDR3: CVIGSAGHVQYF

J: TRBJ2-3
size: -
D: -
V: TRBV29-1
DNA: TGCAACGTTGAACTGGGAGAGCTAAACACAGATACGCAGTATTTT
CDR3: CNVELGELNTDTQYF

J: TRBJ2-3
size: many
D: TRBD2
V: TRBV24-1
DNA: TGTGCCACCAGTAAGGGCGGGACTACTATTGTCACAGATACGCAGTATTTT
CDR3: CATSKGGTTIVTDTQYF